A single sample is the source of the 15 T cell receptor beta chains below, sequenced in a study of cytomegalovirus exposure and HLA in healthy donors. 60 Vbeta and 13 Jbeta primers were used in PCR. Profiled with immunoSEQ multiplex PCR; TCRdb holds only in-frame clones, not every one. Of about 130,000 clones in the sample, about 80% were seen once. Sample: PBMCs. All receptors come from a man aged 45 to 65 in good health and CMV-seronegative.

The gene calls are TRBV19 and TRBJ1-5; 7 positions match TRBD1. Germline V CDR1 and CDR2: LNHDA, SQIVND (reference sequence). This CDR3 has 14 residues. V was clipped by 3 bases and J by 6 bases; unmatched bases: 5. The CDR3 DNA reads TGTGCCAGTAGTATCACAGGGGATGGTCAGCCCCAGCATTTT. This sequence encodes CASSITGDGQPQHF.

This clone was counted a single time. The chain joins TRBV28 to TRBJ1-1; 8 positions agree with TRBD1. CDR1 MDHEN and CDR2 SYDVKM come from the germline V gene. The CDR3 length is 17 residues. V was clipped by 7 bases and J by 0 bases; unmatched bases: 13. CDR3 amino acids: CASTSDRGLIMNTEAFF. The CDR3 DNA follows: TGTGCCAGCACCTCCGACAGGGGCTTAATAATGAACACTGAAGCTTTCTTT. Full variable domain (remainder filled in from reference TRBV28 and TRBJ1-1): DVKVTQSSRYLVKRTGEKVFLECVQDMDHENMFWYRQDPGLGLRLIYFSYDVKMKEKGDIPEGYSVSREKKERFSLILESASTNQTSMYLCASTSDRGLIMNTEAFFGQGTRLTVV.

CDR3 in amino acids: CASSQDGTGNQPQHF. The CDR3, as DNA: TGCGCCAGCAGTCAAGACGGGACAGGCAATCAGCCCCAGCATTTT. The chain has TRBV23-1 and TRBJ1-5, with 7 bases matching TRBD1. TRBV23-1 falls under the ORF class, with uncertain function. The CDR3 extends over 15 amino acids. Germline trimming cut 2 bases from V and 2 bases from J; bases unmatched to any gene: 3.

The J gene is TRBJ2-7, the V gene TRBV29-1, with TRBD2 matching over 11 bases. Unmatched junction bases numbered 3, after V lost 1 base and J lost 7 bases. Germline-derived CDR1 and CDR2 are SQVTM and ANQGSEA. The CDR3 totals 13 residues. The chain's CDR3 is CSVEGTSGREQYF. In DNA form, the CDR3 reads TGCAGCGTTGAAGGGACTAGCGGGCGTGAGCAGTACTTC.

The chain links TRBV5-4 to TRBJ1-5, with 8 positions matching TRBD1. The CDR3 has 14 residues. Trimming took 3 bases from V and 4 from J; bases not matched to a gene: 3. In germline, CDR1 is SGHNT, CDR2 YYREEE (reference sequence). This chain's CDR3 is CASSSGQDNQPQHF. CDR3 nucleotide sequence: TGTGCCAGCAGCTCGGGACAGGATAATCAGCCCCAGCATTTT.

V usage is TRBV9 and J usage is TRBJ2-3; D is ambiguous. The CDR3 extends over 14 amino acids. Germline lookup yields CDR1 SGDLS and CDR2 YYNGEE. Between the trimmed V and J ends, which lost 4 bases and 4 bases, there was a span of 13 bases. The chain's CDR3 is CASSFLGSADTQYF. CDR3 sequence (DNA): TGTGCCAGCAGCTTTCTAGGCTCGGCAGATACGCAGTATTTT.

The gene calls are TRBV2 and TRBJ1-5; possible D gene TRBD1, 6 bases. Trimming left V 0 bases short and J 4 bases short, with 13 bases between. CDR1 and CDR2 from the germline V gene are SNHLY and FYNNEI. The CDR3 consists of 16 residues. In DNA, the CDR3 is TGTGCCAGCAGTGAAGCTTGGGGGACACCAAATCAGCCCCAGCATTTT. Translated: CASSEAWGTPNQPQHF.

The rearrangement uses TRBV7-2 and TRBJ1-1; the D gene is possibly TRBD1 (5 bases). V lost 3 bases, J lost 5 bases, and 13 bases lay in between. Germline V gene sequence: CDR1 SGHTA, CDR2 FQGNSA. The CDR3 is made up of 14 amino acids. CDR3 sequence reads: CASSLQGAGTEAFF. CDR3 nucleotide sequence: TGTGCCAGCAGCTTGCAGGGTGCGGGAACTGAAGCTTTCTTT.

Points on this clone: This CDR3 is also generated by other DNA sequences in the sample. The gene calls are TRBV28 and TRBJ2-7, with D uncertain. CDR3 length equals 12 residues. V lost 4 bases, J lost 6 bases, and 10 bases lay in between. The germline V gene encodes CDR1 MDHEN and CDR2 SYDVKM. CDR3 coding DNA: TGTGCCAGCAGTTCCCCCCCGCGCGAGCAGTACTTC. Residues: CASSSPPREQYF. The full variable domain, rest sourced from reference TRBV28 and TRBJ2-7, is DVKVTQSSRYLVKRTGEKVFLECVQDMDHENMFWYRQDPGLGLRLIYFSYDVKMKEKGDIPEGYSVSREKKERFSLILESASTNQTSMYLCASSSPPREQYFGPGTRLTVT.

The V gene is TRBV6-1, the J gene TRBJ2-5; 9 bases agree with TRBD1. With 4 bases clipped from V and 5 bases from J, the junction kept 8 bases outside the gene matches. The CDR3 sequence is 15 residues long. Germline V gene sequence: CDR1 MNHNS, CDR2 SASEGT. Written as DNA, the CDR3 is TGTGCCAGCAGTGTTGGGACAGGGAAAGTGGAGACCCAGTACTTC. This encodes CASSVGTGKVETQYF.

This sequence joins TRBV15 and TRBJ2-7; TRBD2 matches 11 bases. This CDR3 is 15 amino acids long. J lost 3 bases, V lost 5 bases, and 6 bases had no gene match. The germline CDR1 and CDR2 sequences are LNHNV and YYDKDF (reference sequence). The CDR3 bases are TGTGCCACCAGCCCTTCACTAGCGGGGGTCTACGAGCAGTACTTC. As protein: CATSPSLAGVYEQYF.

The chain recombines TRBV9 with TRBJ2-2, with 10 positions matching TRBD2. The germline CDR1 and CDR2 sequences are SGDLS and YYNGEE. The CDR3 is made up of 14 amino acids. V dropped 10 bases and J dropped 5; count of bases not matched to a gene: 8. CDR3 nucleotide sequence: TGTGCCTCCGCCGGGACTAGCGAAACCGGGGAGCTGTTTTTT. It specifies CASAGTSETGELFF.

The chain carries TRBV28 and TRBJ2-7, with a possible D match to TRBD1 (6 bases). CDR1 is MDHEN and CDR2 is SYDVKM in the germline V gene. CDR3 length: 15 amino acids. Trimming shortened V by 5 bases and J by 5 bases, and 19 bases separated the two germline ends. CDR3 bases: TGTGCCAGCAGTCCCCATCGACAGGTTATCCACGAGCAGTACTTC. Its translation: CASSPHRQVIHEQYF.

V gene TRBV19 combines with J gene TRBJ1-1; 7 nucleotides align to TRBD1. V dropped 4 bases and J dropped 0; count of bases not matched to a gene: 5. Looked up from germline, CDR1 is LNHDA and CDR2 is SQIVND (reference sequence). CDR3 size: 15 residues. DNA for the CDR3: TGTGCCAGTAGTAACCCGGGACAGATGAACACTGAAGCTTTCTTT. Protein sequence: CASSNPGQMNTEAFF. The variable domain in full, with the rest retrieved from reference TRBV19 and TRBJ1-1, is DGGITQSPKYLFRKEGQNVTLSCEQNLNHDAMYWYRQDPGQGLRLIYYSQIVNDFQKGDIAEGYSVSREKKESFPLTVTSAQKNPTAFYLCASSNPGQMNTEAFFGQGTRLTVV.

The V gene is TRBV7-9, the J gene TRBJ2-3; 7 bases align to TRBD1. CDR1 SEHNR and CDR2 FQNEAQ come from the germline V gene (reference sequence). CDR3 length equals 13 residues. With 6 bases clipped from V and 5 bases from J, the junction kept 5 bases outside the gene matches. DNA for the CDR3: TGTGCCAGCAGTCGGGACAGAGGAGATACGCAGTATTTT. It yields the protein CASSRDRGDTQYF.